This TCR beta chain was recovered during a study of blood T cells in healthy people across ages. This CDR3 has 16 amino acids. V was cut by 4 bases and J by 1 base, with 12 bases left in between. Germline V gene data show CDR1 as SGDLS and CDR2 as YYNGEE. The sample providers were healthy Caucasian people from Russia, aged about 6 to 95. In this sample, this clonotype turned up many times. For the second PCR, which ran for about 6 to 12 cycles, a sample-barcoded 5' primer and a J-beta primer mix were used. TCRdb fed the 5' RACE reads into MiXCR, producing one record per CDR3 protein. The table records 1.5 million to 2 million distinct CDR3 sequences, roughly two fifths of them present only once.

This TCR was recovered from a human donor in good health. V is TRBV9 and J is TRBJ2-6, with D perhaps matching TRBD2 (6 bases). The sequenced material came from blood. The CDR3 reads CASSPWGVSGANVLTF. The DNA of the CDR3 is TGTGCCAGCAGCCCTTGGGGGGTATCTGGGGCCAACGTCCTGACTTTC. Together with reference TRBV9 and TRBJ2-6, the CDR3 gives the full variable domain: DSGVTQTPKHLITATGQRVTLRCSPRSGDLSVYWYQQSLDQGLQFLIQYYNGEERAKGNILERFSAQQFPDLHSELNLSSLELGDSALYFCASSPWGVSGANVLTFGAGSRLTVL.